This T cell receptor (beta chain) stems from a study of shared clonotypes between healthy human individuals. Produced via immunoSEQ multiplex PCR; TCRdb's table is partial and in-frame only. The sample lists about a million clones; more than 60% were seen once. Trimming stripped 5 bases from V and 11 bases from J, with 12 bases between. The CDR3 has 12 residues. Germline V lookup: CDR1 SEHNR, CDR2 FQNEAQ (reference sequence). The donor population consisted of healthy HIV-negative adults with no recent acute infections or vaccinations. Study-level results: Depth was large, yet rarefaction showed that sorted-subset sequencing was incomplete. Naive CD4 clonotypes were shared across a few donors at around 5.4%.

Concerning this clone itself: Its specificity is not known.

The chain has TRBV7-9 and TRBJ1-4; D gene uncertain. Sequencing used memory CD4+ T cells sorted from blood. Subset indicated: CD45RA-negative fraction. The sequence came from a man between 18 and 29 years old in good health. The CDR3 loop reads CASSPGRWKLFF. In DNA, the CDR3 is TGTGCCAGCAGCCCCGGACGCTGGAAACTGTTTTTT.